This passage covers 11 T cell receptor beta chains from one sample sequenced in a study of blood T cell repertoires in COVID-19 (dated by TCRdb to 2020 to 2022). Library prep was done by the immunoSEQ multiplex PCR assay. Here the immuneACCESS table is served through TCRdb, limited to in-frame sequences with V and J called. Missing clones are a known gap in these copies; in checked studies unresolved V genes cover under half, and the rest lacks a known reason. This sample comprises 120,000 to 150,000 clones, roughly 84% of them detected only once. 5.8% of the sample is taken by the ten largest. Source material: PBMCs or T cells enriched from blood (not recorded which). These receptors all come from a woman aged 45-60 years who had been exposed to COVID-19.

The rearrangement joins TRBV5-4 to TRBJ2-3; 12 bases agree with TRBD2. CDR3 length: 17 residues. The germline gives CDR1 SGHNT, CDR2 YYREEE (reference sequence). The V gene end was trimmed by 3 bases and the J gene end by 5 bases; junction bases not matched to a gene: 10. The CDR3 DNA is TGTGCCAGCAGCTCCCGACTAGCGGGAGTGGGAGGAGATACGCAGTATTTT. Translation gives CASSSRLAGVGGDTQYF.

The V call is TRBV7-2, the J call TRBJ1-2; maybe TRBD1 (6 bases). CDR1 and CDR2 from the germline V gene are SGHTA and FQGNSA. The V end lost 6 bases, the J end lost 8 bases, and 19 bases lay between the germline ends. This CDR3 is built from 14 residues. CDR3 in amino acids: CASRPGVKPGGYTF. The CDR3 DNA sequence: TGTGCCAGCAGACCAGGGGTAAAGCCAGGCGGCTACACCTTC.

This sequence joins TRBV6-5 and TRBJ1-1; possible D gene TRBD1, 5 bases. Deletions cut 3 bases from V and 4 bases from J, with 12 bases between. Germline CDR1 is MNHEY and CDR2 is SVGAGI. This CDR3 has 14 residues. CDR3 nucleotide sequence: TGTGCCAGCAGTTATCGGGGGGGTACCACTGAAGCTTTCTTT. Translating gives CASSYRGGTTEAFF.

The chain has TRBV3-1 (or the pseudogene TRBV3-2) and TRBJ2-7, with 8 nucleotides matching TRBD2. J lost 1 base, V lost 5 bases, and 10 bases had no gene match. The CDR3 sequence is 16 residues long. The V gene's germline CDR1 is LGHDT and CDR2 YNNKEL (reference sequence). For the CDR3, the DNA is TGTGCCAGCAGCTATTGGCGGGGGGCCTCTTCCTACGAGCAGTACTTC. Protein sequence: CASSYWRGASSYEQYF.

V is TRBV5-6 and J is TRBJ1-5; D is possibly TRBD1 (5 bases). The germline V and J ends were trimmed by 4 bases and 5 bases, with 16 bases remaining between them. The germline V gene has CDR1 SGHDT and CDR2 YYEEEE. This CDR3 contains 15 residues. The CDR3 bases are TGTGCCAGCAGCCTCGGGGCGGGGAGGCATCAGCCCCAGCATTTT. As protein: CASSLGAGRHQPQHF.

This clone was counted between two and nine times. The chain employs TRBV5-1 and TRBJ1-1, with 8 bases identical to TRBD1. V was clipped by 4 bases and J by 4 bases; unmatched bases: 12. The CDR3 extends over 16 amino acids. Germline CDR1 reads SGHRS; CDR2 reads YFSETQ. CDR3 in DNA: TGCGCCAGCAGCATAGAGGACAGGGTTGGTGGCACTGAAGCTTTCTTT. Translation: CASSIEDRVGGTEAFF.

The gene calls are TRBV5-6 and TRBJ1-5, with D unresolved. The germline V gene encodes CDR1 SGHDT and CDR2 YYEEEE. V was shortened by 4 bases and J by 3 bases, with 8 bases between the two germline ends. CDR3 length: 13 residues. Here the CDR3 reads CASSRLYNQPQHF. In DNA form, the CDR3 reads TGTGCCAGCAGCCGACTGTACAATCAGCCCCAGCATTTT.

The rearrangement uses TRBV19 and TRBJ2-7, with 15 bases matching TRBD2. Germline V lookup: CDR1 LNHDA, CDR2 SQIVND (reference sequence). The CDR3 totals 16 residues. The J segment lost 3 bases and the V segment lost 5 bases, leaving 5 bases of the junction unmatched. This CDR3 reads CASSARTSGRVYEQYF. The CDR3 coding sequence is TGTGCCAGTAGTGCCAGGACTAGCGGGAGGGTCTACGAGCAGTACTTC.

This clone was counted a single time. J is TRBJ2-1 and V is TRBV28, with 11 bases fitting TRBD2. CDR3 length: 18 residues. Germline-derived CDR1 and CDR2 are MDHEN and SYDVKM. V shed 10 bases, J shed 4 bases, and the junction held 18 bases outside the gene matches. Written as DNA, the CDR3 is TGTGCCACCAGACAACGGACTAGCGGGCCCCTACGATACAATGAGCAGTTCTTC. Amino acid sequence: CATRQRTSGPLRYNEQFF.

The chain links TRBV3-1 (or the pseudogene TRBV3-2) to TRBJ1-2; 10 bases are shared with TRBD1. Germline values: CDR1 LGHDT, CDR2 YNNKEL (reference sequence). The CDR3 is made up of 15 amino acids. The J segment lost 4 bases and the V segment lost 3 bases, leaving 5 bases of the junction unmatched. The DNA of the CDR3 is TGTGCCAGCAGCCACACCGGGACAGGGGTCTATGGCTACACCTTC. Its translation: CASSHTGTGVYGYTF.

CDR3 sequence: CASSQAGGQSRGYTF. The CDR3 coding sequence is TGTGCCAGCAGCCAAGCAGGTGGGCAATCTCGAGGCTACACCTTC. The chain combines TRBV3-1 (or the pseudogene TRBV3-2) with TRBJ1-2, with D hard to call. Trimming stripped 1 base from V and 8 bases from J, with 17 bases between. Germline V gene data show CDR1 as LGHDT and CDR2 as YNNKEL (reference sequence). This CDR3 is built from 15 residues.